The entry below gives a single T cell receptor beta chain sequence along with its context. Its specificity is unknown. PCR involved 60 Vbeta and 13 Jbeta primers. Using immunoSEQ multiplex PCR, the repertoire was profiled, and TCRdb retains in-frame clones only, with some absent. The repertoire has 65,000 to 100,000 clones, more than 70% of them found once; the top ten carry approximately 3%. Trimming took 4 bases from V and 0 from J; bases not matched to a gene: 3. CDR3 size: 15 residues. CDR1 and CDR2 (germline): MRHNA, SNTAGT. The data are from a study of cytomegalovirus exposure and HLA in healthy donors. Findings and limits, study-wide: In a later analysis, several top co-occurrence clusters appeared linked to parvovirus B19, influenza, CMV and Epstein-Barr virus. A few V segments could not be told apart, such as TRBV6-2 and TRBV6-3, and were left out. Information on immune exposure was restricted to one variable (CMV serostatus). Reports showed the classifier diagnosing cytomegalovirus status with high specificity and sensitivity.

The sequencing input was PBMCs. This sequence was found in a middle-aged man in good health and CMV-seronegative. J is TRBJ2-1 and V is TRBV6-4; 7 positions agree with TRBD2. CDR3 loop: CASSAAGVSYNEQFF. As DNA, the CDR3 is TGTGCCAGCAGTGCTGCGGGGGTCTCCTACAATGAGCAGTTCTTC.